This T cell receptor (beta chain) was sequenced for a study of T cell responses to AZD1222 COVID-19 vaccine. Study results and limitations: White British ancestry dominated among donors, who included more females, and clonal diversity was possibly underestimated.

The V gene's germline CDR1 is ENHRY and CDR2 SYGVKD. The CDR3 totals 13 residues. Trimming took 6 bases from V and 6 from J; bases not matched to a gene: 4. Concerning this clone: Its antigen remains unidentified.

Data came from immunoSEQ multiplex PCR; TCRdb stores just in-frame clones and leaves some out. The table records roughly 56,000 clones, roughly 85% of them present only once. The sequences come from peripheral blood, collected on day 0 of AZD1222 vaccination. This chain joins TRBV10-3 and TRBJ1-2, with TRBD1 identical over 10 bases. The sequence was collected from an adult in good health. CDR3 amino acids: CAISQGQGNGYTF. The CDR3 nucleotides read TGTGCCATCAGCCAGGGACAGGGGAATGGCTACACCTTC.